Below are 27 T cell receptor beta chains sequenced from a single sample in a study of cytomegalovirus exposure and HLA in healthy donors. Here immunoSEQ multiplex PCR was the method, and the copy in TCRdb shows in-frame clones only, minus some. The top ten hold 2.9% of the sample, which has a few hundred thousand clones, around 90% seen once. Sample: PBMCs. These receptor sequences come from a woman younger than 35 in good health and CMV-seronegative.

The V gene is TRBV27, the J gene TRBJ2-1; a weak D match, TRBD1 (6 bases). Germline V gives CDR1 MNHEY, CDR2 SMNVEV (reference sequence). Trimming took off 5 bases at V and 4 bases at J, with 12 bases between the two ends. The length of the CDR3 is 14 residues. The CDR3 nucleotides are TGTGCCAGCAGTCAACAGGGTTTATACAATGAGCAGTTCTTC. Its translation is CASSQQGLYNEQFF.

Turning to this clone: At one end, the junction sequence differs from germline, possibly due to a read error. V and J are TRBV15 and TRBJ1-2, with a tentative D call TRBD1 (5 bases). This CDR3 is built from 12 residues. Germline assignment: CDR1 LNHNV and CDR2 YYDKDF (reference sequence). CDR3 bases: TGTGCCACCAGCAGAGATAAGGGGATCCTCGCCTTC. Its protein is CATSRDKGILAF.

The genes are TRBV19 and TRBJ2-2, with D tentatively TRBD1 (6 bases). The V end was cut by 8 bases, the J end by 8 bases, with 18 bases between. In germline, CDR1 is LNHDA, CDR2 SQIVND (reference sequence). The CDR3 runs 14 residues. The CDR3 protein is CASGIGTTRGELFF. CDR3 nucleotide sequence: TGTGCCAGTGGCATAGGGACAACGCGGGGGGAGCTGTTTTTT.

This clone was seen only a few times. This chain connects TRBV19 to TRBJ1-2, with 9 positions matching TRBD1. Germline values: CDR1 LNHDA, CDR2 SQIVND (reference sequence). There are 14 residues in the CDR3. The ends lost 9 bases at V and 5 bases at J; junction bases unmatched: 10. The CDR3 sequence is CASSPRDRVYGYTF. The CDR3, as DNA: TGTGCCAGCTCCCCGCGGGACAGGGTGTATGGCTACACCTTC. Full variable domain (outside the CDR3, taken from reference TRBV19 and TRBJ1-2): DGGITQSPKYLFRKEGQNVTLSCEQNLNHDAMYWYRQDPGQGLRLIYYSQIVNDFQKGDIAEGYSVSREKKESFPLTVTSAQKNPTAFYLCASSPRDRVYGYTFGSGTRLTVV.

This chain connects TRBV5-1 to TRBJ2-7, with D perhaps TRBD2 (5 bases). Trimming took off 2 bases at V and 5 bases at J, with 17 bases between the two ends. The CDR3 is 15 residues long. The germline gives CDR1 SGHRS, CDR2 YFSETQ. The DNA of the CDR3 is TGCGCCAGCAGCTTCCGGGGTCTGGATGCCGACGAGCAGTACTTC. This gives the protein CASSFRGLDADEQYF.

The chain links TRBV28 to TRBJ2-2; D gene ambiguous. This CDR3 region has 14 residues. The germline V and J ends were trimmed by 2 bases and 1 base, with 5 bases remaining between them. Germline loops: CDR1 MDHEN, CDR2 SYDVKM. Here the CDR3 reads CASSLIGNTGELFF. CDR3 DNA: TGTGCCAGCAGTTTAATCGGGAACACCGGGGAGCTGTTTTTT.

The chain carries TRBV27 and TRBJ2-1; unclear D gene. Deletions cut 7 bases from V and 5 bases from J, with 12 bases between. The germline CDR1 and CDR2 sequences are MNHEY and SMNVEV (reference sequence). The CDR3 sequence is 13 residues long. CDR3 sequence reads: CASTVRSNNEQFF. In nucleotides, the CDR3 is TGTGCCAGCACAGTCCGGAGCAACAATGAGCAGTTCTTC.

The CDR3 protein is CASIGLAEHNEQFF. The CDR3 DNA follows: TGTGCCAGCATTGGACTAGCGGAGCACAATGAGCAGTTCTTC. The chain recombines TRBV2 with TRBJ2-1, with 10 bases fitting TRBD2. V was clipped by 7 bases and J by 5 bases; unmatched bases: 5. Germline V gives CDR1 SNHLY, CDR2 FYNNEI. This CDR3 spans 14 amino acids. The variable domain in full, with the rest retrieved from reference TRBV2 and TRBJ2-1, is EPEVTQTPSHQVTQMGQEVILRCVPISNHLYFYWYRQILGQKVEFLVSFYNNEISEKSEIFDDQFSVERPDGSNFTLKIRSTKLEDSAMYFCASIGLAEHNEQFFGPGTRLTVL.

The chain joins TRBV6-5 to TRBJ1-2; 9 bases align to TRBD1. Germline V gene sequence: CDR1 MNHEY, CDR2 SVGAGI. V dropped 6 bases and J dropped 8; count of bases not matched to a gene: 13. There are 15 residues in the CDR3. The chain's CDR3 is CASSPRDRVSSGYTF. The CDR3 DNA sequence: TGTGCCAGCAGCCCTCGGGACAGGGTTTCGAGCGGCTACACCTTC.

The CDR3 DNA is TGCGCCAGCAGCTTGTCTGGGCAGGGCAATCAGCCCCAGCATTTT. Translated, it gives CASSLSGQGNQPQHF. The chain has TRBV5-1 and TRBJ1-5; D ambiguous. This CDR3 contains 15 residues. With 1 base removed from V and 2 bases from J, the gap between germline ends came to 10 bases. Germline values: CDR1 SGHRS, CDR2 YFSETQ.

This clone occurred once. The CDR3 sequence is CASAGLDYGYTF. The CDR3 bases are TGTGCCAGCGCGGGGCTGGACTATGGCTACACCTTC. J is TRBJ1-2 and V is TRBV27; D may be TRBD1 (5 bases). V was trimmed by 8 bases and J by 3 bases, leaving 10 bases between them. The germline gives CDR1 MNHEY, CDR2 SMNVEV (reference sequence). The length of the CDR3 is 12 residues.

As regards this clone: One end of the junction varies from germline; a read error may be responsible. The V gene is TRBV19, the J gene TRBJ2-7, with TRBD1 matching 9 bases. The CDR3 runs 12 residues. Looked up from germline, CDR1 is LNHDA and CDR2 is SQIVND (reference sequence). The CDR3 bases are TGTGCCAGTGCCCCGGGACAGGGAAATCCAACCTTC. Protein product: CASAPGQGNPTF.

Notes on this clone: Relative to the germline gene, one junction end is altered; a read error may explain this. This rearrangement joins TRBV7-7 to TRBJ2-7; 9 bases agree with TRBD1. This CDR3 comprises 14 residues. Germline-derived CDR1 and CDR2 are SSHAT and FNYEAQ (reference sequence). CDR3 residues: CASSPGQGPSEQYF. CDR3 bases: TGTGCTAGCAGCCCGGGACAGGGACCCTCCGAGCAGTACTTC.

The rearrangement links TRBV30 to TRBJ2-7, with 8 bases identical to TRBD1. Germline CDR1 reads GTSNPN; CDR2 reads SVGIG (reference sequence). V lost 4 bases to trimming and J lost 3 bases; unmatched junction nucleotides: 2. The CDR3 totals 12 residues. The CDR3 reads CAWKQGGYEQYF. In nucleotides, the CDR3 is TGTGCCTGGAAACAGGGGGGCTACGAGCAGTACTTC.

The chain carries TRBV28 and TRBJ2-1; the D gene is possibly TRBD1 (6 bases). V lost 4 bases to trimming and J lost 5 bases, with 18 bases between them. CDR3 size: 16 residues. CDR1 MDHEN and CDR2 SYDVKM come from the germline V gene. CDR3 protein: CASSWPPGQPDNEQFF. Written as DNA, the CDR3 is TGTGCCAGCAGTTGGCCACCGGGACAACCCGACAATGAGCAGTTCTTC.

The chain uses TRBV19 and TRBJ2-7, with 9 bases aligning to TRBD1. The CDR3 length is 14 residues. V shed 6 bases, J shed 2 bases, and the junction held 5 bases outside the gene matches. The germline V gene encodes CDR1 LNHDA and CDR2 SQIVND (reference sequence). As DNA, the CDR3 is TGTGCCAGTAGCCCGGGACAGGGAGCCTACGAGCAGTACTTC. It encodes CASSPGQGAYEQYF.

The chain recombines TRBV7-9 with TRBJ2-7, with 8 positions matching TRBD1. Trimming took 3 bases from V and 2 from J; bases not matched to a gene: 9. The CDR3 contains 16 residues. Germline V gene sequence: CDR1 SEHNR, CDR2 FQNEAQ (reference sequence). The CDR3 reads CASSLGQTGATYEQYF. CDR3 DNA: TGTGCCAGCAGCTTGGGCCAGACAGGGGCGACCTACGAGCAGTACTTC.

The V call is TRBV5-6, the J call TRBJ1-3; TRBD1 agrees at 7 bases. V lost 2 bases and J lost 0; bases outside the gene matches: 5. The CDR3 consists of 16 residues. CDR1 and CDR2 (germline): SGHDT, YYEEEE. As DNA, the CDR3 is TGTGCCAGCAGCTTACGGGGACAGTCCTCTGGAAACACCATATATTTT. Translation gives CASSLRGQSSGNTIYF.

Notes on this clone: Other DNA sequences within the sample encode an identical CDR3. The rearrangement uses TRBV10-3 and TRBJ2-7, with a possible D match to TRBD1 (5 bases). The CDR3 is made up of 12 amino acids. V shed 3 bases and J shed 4 bases, with 7 bases lying between them. Looked up from germline, CDR1 is ENHRY and CDR2 is SYGVKD. The CDR3 DNA follows: TGTGCCATCAGTGACAGGGCTTACGAGCAGTACTTC. Residues: CAISDRAYEQYF.

V is TRBV27 and J is TRBJ2-3, with TRBD2 matching 16 bases. This CDR3 spans 19 amino acids. Trimming at V came to 5 bases and at J to 1 base, leaving 9 bases not matched to a gene. The germline V gene encodes CDR1 MNHEY and CDR2 SMNVEV (reference sequence). Here the CDR3 reads CASSHGTSGRGGGTDTQYF. The CDR3 coding sequence is TGTGCCAGCAGTCACGGGACTAGCGGGAGGGGAGGGGGCACAGATACGCAGTATTTT.

The chain is built from TRBV7-6 and TRBJ2-1; D gene uncertain. Trimming stripped 0 bases from V and 10 bases from J, with 13 bases between. This CDR3 comprises 14 residues. Germline-derived CDR1 and CDR2 are SGHVS and FNYEAQ. The CDR3 spells CASSLASLAEEQFF. The CDR3 DNA reads TGTGCCAGCAGCTTAGCGTCACTGGCGGAGGAGCAGTTCTTC.

This clone was detected once. The genes are TRBV11-2 and TRBJ2-2; 7 positions match TRBD2. Germline CDR1 and CDR2: SGHAT and FQNNGV. The V segment lost 8 bases and the J segment 5 bases; nucleotides outside the gene matches: 8. The CDR3 totals 14 residues. CDR3 DNA: TGTGCCAGCCAAGGACTAGTCGCAACCGGGGAGCTGTTTTTT. It yields the protein CASQGLVATGELFF.

The rearrangement uses TRBV4-3 and TRBJ1-2; the D gene is possibly TRBD1 (5 bases). Trimming left V 0 bases short and J 5 bases short, with 13 bases between. The CDR3 runs to 15 residues. CDR1 is LGHNA, CDR2 YSLEER, per germline. CDR3 bases: TGCGCCAGCAGCCAAGAATCGACAGCTCTATATGGCTACACCTTC. Amino acid sequence: CASSQESTALYGYTF.

The CDR3: CASSPTPQGNQPQHF. As DNA, the CDR3 is TGTGCCAGCAGCCCGACCCCCCAGGGGAATCAGCCCCAGCATTTT. This chain joins TRBV5-4 and TRBJ1-5, with a tentative D call TRBD1 (6 bases). Germline V lookup: CDR1 SGHNT, CDR2 YYREEE (reference sequence). This CDR3 comprises 15 residues. The germline V and J ends were trimmed by 4 bases and 4 bases, with 15 bases remaining between them.

The chain employs TRBV15 and TRBJ2-1, with 7 positions matching TRBD2. Germline lookup yields CDR1 LNHNV and CDR2 YYDKDF (reference sequence). The CDR3 extends over 15 amino acids. V lost 3 bases to trimming and J lost 7 bases; unmatched junction nucleotides: 9. The CDR3 DNA reads as TGTGCCACCAGCAGGGGGCTAGCCGGGGGGAATGAGCAGTTCTTC. Encoded protein: CATSRGLAGGNEQFF. Filled out from reference TRBV15 and TRBJ2-1, the complete variable domain reads DAMVIQNPRYQVTQFGKPVTLSCSQTLNHNVMYWYQQKSSQAPKLLFHYYDKDFNNEADTPDNFQSRRPNTSFCFLDIRSPGLGDTAMYLCATSRGLAGGNEQFFGPGTRLTVL.

The chain links TRBV7-9 to TRBJ2-1; 11 bases fit TRBD2. The CDR3 covers 15 residues. Germline V gene lookup returns CDR1 SEHNR and CDR2 FQNEAQ (reference sequence). V shed 5 bases, J shed 9 bases, and the junction held 9 bases outside the gene matches. The CDR3 DNA reads as TGTGCCAGCAGCCCGGTAGCGGGAGGGCCGGGTGAGCAGTTCTTC. This encodes CASSPVAGGPGEQFF.

This chain connects TRBV4-2 to TRBJ2-7, with D tentatively TRBD1 (6 bases). V was trimmed by 0 bases and J by 0 bases, leaving 18 bases between them. Germline lookup yields CDR1 LGHNA and CDR2 YNFKEQ. This CDR3 is 18 amino acids long. DNA for the CDR3: TGTGCCAGCAGCCAAGAGGGCAGGGGCTGGGTCGGCTCCTACGAGCAGTACTTC. Residues: CASSQEGRGWVGSYEQYF.